Listed below are T cell receptor beta chains from one sample, sequenced in a study of cytomegalovirus exposure and HLA in healthy donors. Generated by immunoSEQ multiplex PCR, the TCRdb table keeps only in-frame clones and is missing some. The repertoire holds some 170,000 clones, about 71% seen once, with 2.8% in the top ten. Sequenced material: PBMCs. These receptors came from a woman under 40 in good health and CMV-seronegative. Each CDR3 is given with its conserved first and last residue. The order of the fields is V gene, D gene, clone size, J gene, CDR3 DNA, CDR3 protein. D genes are given only for firm matches. Size values are once, few and many counts, or a class for expanded clones, and some rows have none.

TRBV7-2	.	.	TRBJ1-1	TGTGCCAGCAGCTTAAGGGGGGGGAGGAACACTGAAGCTTTCTTT	CASSLRGGRNTEAFF
TRBV9	.	.	TRBJ1-3	TGTGCCAGCACCCGAGGGCAGCTGATCTCTGGAAACACCATATATTTT	CASTRGQLISGNTIYF
TRBV27	TRBD1	.	TRBJ1-2	TGTGCCAGCGCACGAATGGGACAGTCTACCCTCTATGGCTACACCTTC	CASARMGQSTLYGYTF
TRBV4-1	.	.	TRBJ2-2	TGCGCCAGCAGCCAAGCAGAGAACACCGGGGAGCTGTTTTTT	CASSQAENTGELFF
TRBV7-9	.	once	TRBJ1-5	TGTGCCAGCAGCTTAGGCGACCAGGGGAATCAGCCCCAGCATTTT	CASSLGDQGNQPQHF
TRBV7-9	TRBD1	.	TRBJ1-3	TGTGCCAGCACCAGGGGGGATCACGGAAACACCATATATTTT	CASTRGDHGNTIYF
TRBV14	TRBD1	.	TRBJ1-4	TGTGCCAGCAGCCAAGACCGGACAGGGGGCCGAACTAATGAAAAACTGTTTTTT	CASSQDRTGGRTNEKLFF
TRBV27	.	.	TRBJ2-1	TGTGCCAGCAGTTTGGCCCGCTCCTACAATGAGCAGTTCTTC	CASSLARSYNEQFF
TRBV4-3	.	many	TRBJ2-7	TGCGCCAGCAGCCAAGGAACCCCGGGGGACCCCACGTGGGAGCAGTACTTC	CASSQGTPGDPTWEQYF
TRBV6-6	.	.	TRBJ2-1	TGTGCCAGCAGTTACGAGGGTGGGCTTTTCGATGAGCAGTTCTTC	CASSYEGGLFDEQFF
TRBV4-2	.	.	TRBJ1-2	TGTGCCAGCAGCCCAGACGGGGAACTCTATGGCTACACCTTC	CASSPDGELYGYTF
TRBV7-6	TRBD2	.	TRBJ2-5	TGTGCCAGCAGCCGATTGGCGGGGGGATTGGAGACCCAGTACTTC	CASSRLAGGLETQYF
TRBV11-1	.	.	TRBJ1-1	TGTGCCAGCAGCTTCGGGAGAAAGAACACTGAAGCTTTCTTT	CASSFGRKNTEAFF
TRBV19	.	.	TRBJ2-7	TGTGCCAGTAACCAAATAGGCGCGGGGTCGCACGAGCAGTACTTC	CASNQIGAGSHEQYF
TRBV27	.	.	TRBJ2-1	TGTGCCAGCAGTTTATCCTATAGCGGATTGCTTTACAATGAGCAGTTCTTC	CASSLSYSGLLYNEQFF
TRBV7-6	TRBD1	.	TRBJ2-3	TGTGCCAGCAGCCCCACAGGGGGAAGTACAGATACGCAGTATTTT	CASSPTGGSTDTQYF
TRBV6-5	TRBD1	.	TRBJ1-3	TGTGCCAGCAGTTACCGGACAGGTGGAAACACCATATATTTT	CASSYRTGGNTIYF
TRBV30	TRBD1	.	TRBJ1-2	TGTGCCTGGACCACCGGGACAGACTTTTATGGCTACACCTTC	CAWTTGTDFYGYTF
TRBV5-4	TRBD1	once	TRBJ2-2	TGTGCCAGCAGCTCCGCCGGGACAGGGGGTACCGGGGAGCTGTTTTTT	CASSSAGTGGTGELFF
TRBV5-1	TRBD2	.	TRBJ2-5	TGCGCCAGCAGCTTTAGCGGGGGGGAAGAGACCCAGTACTTC	CASSFSGGEETQYF
TRBV5-6	TRBD2	.	TRBJ2-5	TGTGCCAGCAGCGAGGGACTAGCGGGGTGGGAGACCCAGTACTTC	CASSEGLAGWETQYF
TRBV12-2	.	.	TRBJ1-3	TGTGCAAGTCGCTTAGATAAACAGGGAAGGGACACCATATATTTT	CASRLDKQGRDTIYF
TRBV7-8	.	.	TRBJ2-7	TGTGCCAGCAGCTTAGACTGGAAAGGGACTCCTAAGGAGCAGTACTTC	CASSLDWKGTPKEQYF
TRBV27	TRBD2	.	TRBJ2-7	TGTGCCAGCAGTATCTCTAGCGGGAGGTCGGGCGAGCAGTACTTC	CASSISSGRSGEQYF
TRBV4-2	.	.	TRBJ2-7	TGTGCCAGCAGCCAATCGGGGGTCAGGGCTAACTACGAGCAGTACTTC	CASSQSGVRANYEQYF
TRBV19	TRBD1	.	TRBJ1-5	TGTGCCACTTCCGGTACAGGGGGCGGCAATCAGCCCCAGCATTTT	CATSGTGGGNQPQHF
TRBV11-2	TRBD2	once	TRBJ2-1	TGTGCCAGCAGCTCTCTAGCGGGGAACTACAATGAGCAGTTCTTC	CASSSLAGNYNEQFF
TRBV2	.	few	TRBJ2-6	TGTGCCAGCAGTGCAGGGAATGGGGCCAACGTCCTGACTTTC	CASSAGNGANVLTF
TRBV18	TRBD1	.	TRBJ2-7	TGTGCCAGCTCACTCGGGACAGTGAACTACGAGCAGTACTTC	CASSLGTVNYEQYF
TRBV13	.	.	TRBJ2-7	TGTGCCAGCAGCTTAGGGACCCGGGGTCCCGCCTACGAGCAGTACTTC	CASSLGTRGPAYEQYF
TRBV5-6	.	.	TRBJ1-2	TGTGCCAGCAGCCCGGACAACCTAATCTATGGCTACACCTTC	CASSPDNLIYGYTF
TRBV7-9	.	.	TRBJ2-7	TGTGCCAGCAGCTTAACTACAAACTACGAGCAGTACTTC	CASSLTTNYEQYF
TRBV28	TRBD1	.	TRBJ2-1	TGTGCCAGCAAAGAGACAGGGTCCTACAATGAGCAGTTCTTC	CASKETGSYNEQFF
TRBV5-1	.	.	TRBJ2-7	TGCGCCAGCAGCTCCCCGGAGCTTGGCTCCTACGAGCAGTACTTC	CASSSPELGSYEQYF
TRBV11-2	.	few	TRBJ1-1	TGTGCCAGCAGCTTAGGACCGACAGGTGGATTAGCTGAAGCTTTCTTT	CASSLGPTGGLAEAFF
TRBV19	TRBD1	.	TRBJ2-3	TGTGCCAGTAGTACCGGACAGGCTGAGCCCACAGATACGCAGTATTTT	CASSTGQAEPTDTQYF
TRBV14	TRBD1	.	TRBJ2-5	TGTGCCAGCAGCCAAGTGGGGACAGGGAAAGAGACCCAGTACTTC	CASSQVGTGKETQYF
TRBV9	.	.	TRBJ1-1	TGTGCCAGCAACCCTGGGGTTCTAGCAGCCACTGAAGCTTTCTTT	CASNPGVLAATEAFF
TRBV11-3	.	.	TRBJ2-1	TGTGCCAGCAGACGGGACAAGGGATGGACGAGCTCCTACAATGAGCAGTTCTTC	CASRRDKGWTSSYNEQFF
TRBV7-6	.	.	TRBJ2-7	TGTGCCAGCAGCTCACAAAGTCCCTACGAGCAGTACTTC	CASSSQSPYEQYF
TRBV9	TRBD2	.	TRBJ2-1	TGTGCCAGCAGCGTTGTGCAGGGGGCATCGGCTAGCGGGGGGATCAATGAGCAGTTCTTC	CASSVVQGASASGGINEQFF
TRBV5-1	TRBD1	few	TRBJ1-1	TGCGCCAGCAGCCAGGGGGGGAACACTGAAGCTTTCTTT	CASSQGGNTEAFF
TRBV28	TRBD2	.	TRBJ2-3	TGTGCCAGCAGCCGGACTAGCGGGGCGCAGTATTTT	CASSRTSGAQYF
TRBV6-5	.	.	TRBJ1-3	TGTGCCAGCAGCCACCGGAGGGTCTCTGGAAACACCATATATTTT	CASSHRRVSGNTIYF
TRBV4-2	TRBD1	.	TRBJ2-7	TGTGCCAGCAGCGCGGGACAGGGCGATTACGAGCAGTACTTC	CASSAGQGDYEQYF